The source of this T cell receptor beta chain is a study of blood T cell repertoires in COVID-19. Here immunoSEQ multiplex PCR was the method, and the copy in TCRdb shows in-frame clones only, minus some. The sample contains 250,000 or so clones, just under 85% of which appear only once. The length of the CDR3 is 13 residues. The germline gives CDR1 SGHRS, CDR2 YFSETQ. V dropped 5 bases and J dropped 0 bases, with 9 bases sitting between them. The specimen sequenced was peripheral blood. The origin of this receptor is a woman in her fifties or sixties with active or convalescent COVID-19. The chain uses TRBV5-1 and TRBJ2-7; D is possibly TRBD1 (5 bases). This CDR3 reads CASRPDSSYEQYV. The CDR3 DNA follows: TGCGCCAGCAGACCCGACAGCTCCTACGAGCAGTACGTC.